The 23 T cell receptor beta chains below all came from one sample that was sequenced in a study of blood T cell repertoires in COVID-19. Clones were read by immunoSEQ multiplex PCR, and TCRdb kept only the in-frame ones, dropping some. Found here are roughly 140,000 clones, 75% to 85% of them singletons; the top ten hold 6.5% to 9%. Sequencing used peripheral blood. Receptors originate from a woman aged 50 to 60 in a cohort sampled during active or convalescent COVID-19.

The rearrangement uses TRBV30 and TRBJ1-2; maybe TRBD1 (5 bases). V was cut by 2 bases and J by 1 base, with 8 bases left in between. The V gene's germline CDR1 is GTSNPN and CDR2 SVGIG (reference sequence). This CDR3 has 13 residues. The DNA of the CDR3 is TGTGCCTGGAGTCTACAGGTTAACTATGGCTACACCTTC. Translating it yields CAWSLQVNYGYTF.

The chain recombines TRBV7-9 with TRBJ1-5; the match to TRBD1 covers 9 bases. CDR3 length equals 14 residues. V lost 2 bases, J lost 6 bases, and 2 bases stayed unmatched. Germline assignment: CDR1 SEHNR and CDR2 FQNEAQ (reference sequence). CDR3 protein: CASSLNRGPQPQHF. CDR3 in DNA: TGTGCCAGCAGCTTAAACAGGGGGCCTCAGCCCCAGCATTTT.

The chain combines TRBV7-9 with TRBJ1-6; tentatively, D is TRBD1 (6 bases). The V end was cut by 3 bases, the J end by 7 bases, with 13 bases between. CDR1 and CDR2 (germline): SEHNR, FQNEAQ (reference sequence). This CDR3 has 15 amino acids. The CDR3 loop is CASSLSGVGNSPLHF. The DNA for the CDR3 is TGTGCCAGCAGCTTGTCAGGGGTTGGAAATTCACCCCTCCACTTT.

V is TRBV11-2 and J is TRBJ2-1; TRBD1 agrees at 8 bases. Trimming at V came to 5 bases and at J to 4 bases, leaving 10 bases not matched to a gene. The germline V gene encodes CDR1 SGHAT and CDR2 FQNNGV. The CDR3 extends over 16 amino acids. The CDR3 coding sequence is TGTGCCAGCAGCCGCGCGCGGGACAGGTTGTACAATGAGCAGTTCTTC. Translating it yields CASSRARDRLYNEQFF.

The rearrangement uses TRBV5-1 and TRBJ2-5, with 8 bases that match TRBD2. V lost 4 bases to trimming and J lost 5 bases; unmatched junction nucleotides: 16. The CDR3 has 17 residues. Germline V gene data show CDR1 as SGHRS and CDR2 as YFSETQ. The CDR3 sequence is CASSLGGGRFFTETQYF. CDR3 nucleotides: TGCGCCAGCAGCCTCGGGGGGGGCCGGTTTTTTACGGAGACCCAGTACTTC.

V usage is TRBV6-5 and J usage is TRBJ2-7; the match to TRBD1 covers 10 bases. This CDR3 has 13 amino acids. The trim removed 6 bases at V and 7 bases at J, leaving 6 bases unmatched. Germline V gives CDR1 MNHEY, CDR2 SVGAGI. Here the CDR3 DNA reads TGTGCCAGCAGGCGACAGGGGGCCGGGGAGCAGTACTTC. It is translated as CASRRQGAGEQYF.

The CDR3 here is CASSFPQGARSEQYF. The CDR3 nucleotides are TGTGCCAGCAGCTTCCCACAGGGGGCGCGCAGCGAGCAGTACTTC. The chain links TRBV7-9 to TRBJ2-7; TRBD1 agrees at 9 bases. Trimming removed 3 bases from V and 6 bases from J; junction bases left unmatched: 9. This CDR3 is built from 15 residues. Per the germline V gene, CDR1 is SEHNR and CDR2 is FQNEAQ (reference sequence).

The table lists this clone with a count of one. This chain joins TRBV2 and TRBJ2-5; 7 positions agree with TRBD2. Losses at the gene ends were 6 bases for V and 5 bases for J; bases not matched to a gene: 9. Germline CDR1 SNHLY, CDR2 FYNNEI. The CDR3 has 14 residues. The CDR3 DNA follows: TGTGCCAGCAGAGGCGGGGGAAGGTTTGAGACCCAGTACTTC. Protein product: CASRGGGRFETQYF.

This clone was counted only a few times. The rearrangement joins TRBV4-2 to TRBJ2-7, with D possibly matching TRBD2 (5 bases). V shed 2 bases and J shed 3 bases, with 8 bases lying between them. The CDR3 loop spans 13 amino acids. The germline gives CDR1 LGHNA, CDR2 YNFKEQ. CDR3 loop: CASSQSGVYEQYF. CDR3 coding DNA: TGTGCCAGCAGCCAATCCGGGGTCTACGAGCAGTACTTC.

The chain is built from TRBV7-9 and TRBJ1-2; D not certain. The CDR3 has 13 amino acids. Germline V gene lookup returns CDR1 SEHNR and CDR2 FQNEAQ (reference sequence). Trimming stripped 5 bases from V and 5 bases from J, with 12 bases between. CDR3 DNA sequence: TGTGCCAGCAGCCAGTATTCAGGATATGGCTACACCTTC. It translates to CASSQYSGYGYTF.

The chain couples TRBV7-2 to TRBJ2-2, with D maybe TRBD1 (5 bases). The CDR3 consists of 14 residues. V lost 0 bases and J 9 bases, leaving 11 bases between the germline ends. Germline V gene sequence: CDR1 SGHTA, CDR2 FQGNSA. The CDR3 bases are TGTGCCAGCAGCTTAGCGTGGACAACCCGGGAGCTGTTTTTT. It specifies CASSLAWTTRELFF.

The rearrangement uses TRBV5-4 and TRBJ2-7, with 12 bases matching TRBD1. In germline, CDR1 is SGHNT, CDR2 YYREEE (reference sequence). Trimming removed 4 bases from V and 7 bases from J; junction bases left unmatched: 9. The CDR3 consists of 15 residues. The CDR3 bases are TGTGCCAGCAGCCAGGGACAGGGGGCCCTGTGGGAGCAGTACTTC. It translates to CASSQGQGALWEQYF.

This clone was counted once. V gene TRBV5-5 combines with J gene TRBJ1-5, with 8 bases that match TRBD1. In germline, CDR1 is SGHKS, CDR2 YYEKEE (reference sequence). J was trimmed by 0 bases and V by 2 bases; bases with no gene match: 4. The CDR3 covers 16 residues. The CDR3 loop reads CASSFGTGHSNQPQHF. The CDR3 nucleotides are TGTGCCAGCAGCTTTGGGACAGGCCATAGCAATCAGCCCCAGCATTTT.

The chain carries TRBV6-5 and TRBJ1-5; D remains ambiguous. The germline V gene encodes CDR1 MNHEY and CDR2 SVGAGI. V lost 3 bases, J lost 1 base, and 4 bases lay in between. This CDR3 is built from 13 residues. The CDR3 bases are TGTGCCAGCAGTTATGGCAGCAATCAGCCCCAGCATTTT. This gives the protein CASSYGSNQPQHF.

The V and J genes are TRBV5-6 and TRBJ1-1; D is uncertain. Germline CDR1 reads SGHDT; CDR2 reads YYEEEE. V was clipped by 4 bases and J by 4 bases, with 11 bases between them. The length of the CDR3 is 13 residues. The CDR3 is CASSLPLGTEAFF. CDR3 in DNA: TGTGCCAGCAGCCTACCCCTCGGCACTGAAGCTTTCTTT.

Only a few counts were recorded for this clone. The V gene is TRBV18, the J gene TRBJ2-7; D call uncertain. CDR3 size: 12 residues. The V gene lost 3 bases and the J gene lost 6 bases, with 9 bases spanning the gap. Germline V gives CDR1 KGHSH, CDR2 LQKENI. CDR3 bases: TGTGCCAGCTCACCGGGCACCGCCGAGCAGTACTTC. It codes for CASSPGTAEQYF.

This clone was observed a single time. The chain links TRBV11-2 to TRBJ1-2; 7 nucleotides agree with TRBD1. Trimming cost V 3 bases and J 6 bases; bases outside gene matches: 4. The CDR3 is 13 amino acids. CDR1 SGHAT and CDR2 FQNNGV come from the germline V gene. The chain's CDR3 is CASSFGGGNGYTF. CDR3 nucleotide sequence: TGTGCCAGCAGCTTCGGAGGGGGCAATGGCTACACCTTC. The full variable domain, rest sourced from reference TRBV11-2 and TRBJ1-2, is EAGVAQSPRYKIIEKRQSVAFWCNPISGHATLYWYQQILGQGPKLLIQFQNNGVVDDSQLPKDRFSAERLKGVDSTLKIQPAKLEDSAVYLCASSFGGGNGYTFGSGTRLTVV.

This clone came up a few times. V gene TRBV9 combines with J gene TRBJ2-7; D perhaps matches TRBD1 (6 bases). Trimming pared 0 bases from V and 1 base from J, leaving 8 bases between. CDR1 and CDR2 from the germline V gene are SGDLS and YYNGEE. The CDR3 length is 14 residues. The CDR3 is CASSVAGTSYEQYF. The CDR3 DNA reads as TGTGCCAGCAGCGTAGCCGGGACATCCTACGAGCAGTACTTC.

This chain uses TRBV19 with TRBJ2-2, with TRBD1 matching 7 bases. Germline loops: CDR1 LNHDA, CDR2 SQIVND (reference sequence). The length of the CDR3 is 14 residues. V shed 6 bases and J 5 bases; nucleotides not matched to a gene: 6. The CDR3 sequence is CASRRQGWTGELFF. CDR3 bases: TGTGCCAGTAGGCGACAGGGTTGGACCGGGGAGCTGTTTTTT.

The genes are TRBV18 and TRBJ1-2; TRBD1 matches 9 bases. Losses at the gene ends were 6 bases for V and 7 bases for J; bases not matched to a gene: 12. Germline loops: CDR1 KGHSH, CDR2 LQKENI. CDR3 size: 15 residues. The CDR3: CASSFSGTGLSGYTF. The CDR3 DNA is TGTGCCAGCTCGTTTTCCGGGACAGGGTTATCTGGCTACACCTTC.

The gene calls are TRBV6-1 and TRBJ2-5, with TRBD1 matching 8 bases. The ends lost 3 bases at V and 6 bases at J; junction bases unmatched: 18. The CDR3 sequence is 18 residues long. Germline CDR1 is MNHNS and CDR2 is SASEGT. The CDR3 coding sequence is TGTGCCAGCAGTGAGAATGATGGTATTGGACAGGGAGGAAAGACCCAGTACTTC. Protein sequence: CASSENDGIGQGGKTQYF.

V gene TRBV19 combines with J gene TRBJ1-1; D perhaps matches TRBD1 (5 bases). Trimming took off 1 base at V and 1 base at J, with 10 bases between the two ends. Germline assignment: CDR1 LNHDA and CDR2 SQIVND (reference sequence). This CDR3 has 15 amino acids. In nucleotides, the CDR3 is TGTGCCAGTAGTATAGTCTTAGGGGAGAACACTGAAGCTTTCTTT. Amino acid sequence: CASSIVLGENTEAFF.

The chain carries TRBV5-1 and TRBJ1-1, with TRBD1 matching over 7 bases. Trimming at V came to 4 bases and at J to 4 bases, leaving 7 bases not matched to a gene. CDR1 is SGHRS and CDR2 is YFSETQ in the germline V gene. The CDR3 contains 14 residues. The CDR3 coding sequence is TGCGCCAGCAGCAAGGGACAGCCAAGCACTGAAGCTTTCTTT. It is translated as CASSKGQPSTEAFF.